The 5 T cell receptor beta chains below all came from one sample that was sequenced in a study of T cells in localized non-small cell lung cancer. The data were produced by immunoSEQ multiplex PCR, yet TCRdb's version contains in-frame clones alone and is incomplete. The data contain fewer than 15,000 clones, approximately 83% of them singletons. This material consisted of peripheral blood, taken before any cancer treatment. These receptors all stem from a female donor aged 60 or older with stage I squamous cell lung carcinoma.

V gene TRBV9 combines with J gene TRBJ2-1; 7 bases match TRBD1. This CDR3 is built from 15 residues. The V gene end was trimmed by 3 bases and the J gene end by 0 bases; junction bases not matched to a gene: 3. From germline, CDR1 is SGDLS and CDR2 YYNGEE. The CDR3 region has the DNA TGTGCCAGCAGCGAGACAGGGCCCTCCTACAATGAGCAGTTCTTC. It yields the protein CASSETGPSYNEQFF.

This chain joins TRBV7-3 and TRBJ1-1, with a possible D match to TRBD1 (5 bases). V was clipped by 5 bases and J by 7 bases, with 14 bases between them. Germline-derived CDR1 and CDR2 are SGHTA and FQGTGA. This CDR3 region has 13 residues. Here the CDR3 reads CASSPYPDSEAFF. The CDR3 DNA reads TGTGCCAGCAGCCCTTACCCCGACAGTGAAGCTTTCTTT.

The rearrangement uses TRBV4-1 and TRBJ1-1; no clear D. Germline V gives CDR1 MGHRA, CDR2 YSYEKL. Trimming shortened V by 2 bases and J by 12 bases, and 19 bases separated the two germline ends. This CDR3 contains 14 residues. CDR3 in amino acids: CASSQLLGRFRPFF. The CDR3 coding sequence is TGCGCCAGCAGCCAACTCCTTGGGCGGTTTAGGCCTTTCTTT.

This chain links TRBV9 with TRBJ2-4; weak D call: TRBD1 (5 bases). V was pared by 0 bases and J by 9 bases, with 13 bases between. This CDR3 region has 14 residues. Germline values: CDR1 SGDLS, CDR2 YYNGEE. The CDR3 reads CASSVGGAHPIQYF. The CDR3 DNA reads TGTGCCAGCAGCGTAGGGGGCGCCCATCCCATTCAGTACTTC.

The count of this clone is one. The CDR3 region is CASRGYRGSGELFF. The CDR3 DNA reads TGTGCCAGTAGGGGATACAGGGGGTCCGGGGAGCTGTTTTTT. The chain uses TRBV19 and TRBJ2-2, with 8 bases identical to TRBD1. Germline lookup yields CDR1 LNHDA and CDR2 SQIVND (reference sequence). This CDR3 region has 14 residues. The V and J ends lost 6 bases and 6 bases, in that order; junction bases with no gene match: 6.